These T cell receptor beta chains were read from a single sample in a study of T cell responses to AZD1222 COVID-19 vaccine. Using immunoSEQ multiplex PCR, the repertoire was profiled, and TCRdb retains in-frame clones only, with some absent. The top ten hold around 2.1% of the sample, which has roughly 150,000 clones, approximately 89% seen once. The input for sequencing was peripheral blood, taken on day 0 of AZD1222 vaccination. The receptors come from an adult in good health. Both conserved end residues are part of each CDR3.

j_call v_call cdr3_length cdr3_aa
TRBJ2-7 TRBV9 13 CASSVDPQREQYF
TRBJ2-7 TRBV18 15 CASSPHNAGLYEQYF
TRBJ2-5 TRBV7-2 14 CASTRGAAQETQYF
TRBJ2-7 TRBV5-1 13 CASSPESLGEQYF
TRBJ1-2 TRBV27 13 CASSLGLDYGYTF
TRBJ2-7 TRBV13 18 CASSLRTPGTSGSGEQYF
TRBJ1-6 TRBV30 14 CAWSVQDYNSPLHF
TRBJ2-7 TRBV10-2 15 CANSEGVGIPYEQYF
TRBJ2-1 TRBV6-2/TRBV6-3 17 CASSYRQTGRLRNEQFF
TRBJ1-5 TRBV5-5 13 CASSLTGNQPQHF
TRBJ2-7 TRBV19 15 CASTGGPGAVYEQYF
TRBJ2-7 TRBV9 15 CASSVSGTGWGEQYF
TRBJ1-1 TRBV10-1 17 CASSEREWGESDTEAFF
TRBJ2-7 TRBV20-1 11 CSAGAWVEQYF
TRBJ1-2 TRBV11-3 14 CASSLPPANYGYTF
TRBJ1-2 TRBV7-2 12 CASSRGSGGYTF
TRBJ2-2 TRBV13 17 CASSSVVGTGRTGELFF
TRBJ2-7 TRBV2 11 CASSEVYEQYF
TRBJ2-3 TRBV7-9 16 CASSLASGSWSDTQYF
TRBJ1-2 TRBV9 15 CASSTQRVGGRGYTF
TRBJ1-3 TRBV6-2/TRBV6-3 15 CASSYRRVSGNTIYF
TRBJ2-2 TRBV29-1 15 CSVAGLAGQGGELFF
TRBJ1-1 TRBV5-5 15 CASSLVLVGVTEAFF
TRBJ1-2 TRBV14 12 CASSQDSYGYTF
TRBJ1-1 TRBV7-9 12 CASSLGRRGAFF
TRBJ2-1 TRBV11-3 13 CASSKDRYNEQFF
TRBJ2-7 TRBV11-2 15 CASSLDFARGYEQYF
TRBJ2-7 TRBV10-3 12 CAIRLGASEQYF
TRBJ1-1 TRBV28 16 CASSVRAGHMNTEAFF
TRBJ2-5 TRBV9 15 CASSVAGGQWETQYF